Sequencing of this T cell receptor (beta chain) was carried out in a study of low-dose radiotherapy and immunotherapy resistance in tumors. For the study at large: A dose of 0.5 Gy per fraction was delivered to Cohort 1 every 2 weeks, for a total of 6.5 Gy.

Covering alpha and beta chains, TRAV- and TRBV-specific primers were used for the first-strand cDNA. TCRs underwent roughly 19 PCR cycles of amplification with a constant-region primer and V-primer adapter. TCRdb re-derived calls from the reads in MiXCR, one entry per CDR3 protein. This sample carries roughly 90,000 distinct CDR3 sequences, 20% to 25% of them seen once, and the ten largest clones take around 13%. Regarding time point: after trial treatment. The treatment here: LDRT plus nivolumab, ipilimumab, low-dose cyclophosphamide and aspirin (RACIN trial). Donors received nivolumab, ipilimumab, aspirin, low-dose cyclophosphamide and low-dose radiotherapy. This clonotype has a count of ten or more. The CDR3 runs to 19 residues. V lost 4 bases to trimming and J lost 2 bases; unmatched junction nucleotides: 17. CDR1 is MDHEN, CDR2 SYDVKM, per germline.

V and J are TRBV28 and TRBJ1-5, with 7 bases that match TRBD1. The sample consisted of PBMCs, taken after low-dose radiotherapy plus immunotherapy. The sequence derives from a female donor with ovarian cancer. CDR3: CASSWSLARQGRGNQPQHF. CDR3 DNA sequence: TGTGCCAGCAGTTGGTCCCTAGCCCGACAGGGAAGGGGCAATCAGCCCCAGCATTTT.